What follows are 6 T cell receptor beta chains derived from one specimen sequenced in a study of vaccination effects on CD4 cells after COVID-19. TCRdb's copy holds only in-frame clones and misses some; the assay was immunoSEQ multiplex PCR. Among tens of thousands of clones listed, around 69% were seen once. Using viral peptide pools, the ViraFEST assay grew out antigen-specific CD4+ T cells prior to sequencing. Researchers isolated CD4+ T cells once 9 to 11 days of culture had elapsed. Nucleocapsid antibodies were negative in the vaccine recipients, who had never had SARS-CoV-2 infection. Their specific antigens are unknown. The sample was CD4+ T cells from PBMCs cultured with HCoV-NL63 spike peptides, taken before COVID-19 vaccination. The receptors stem from a human donor who received a COVID-19 vaccine.

V is TRBV7-9 and J is TRBJ2-7, with D maybe TRBD1 (6 bases). This CDR3 contains 15 residues. Trimming took off 5 bases at V and 2 bases at J, with 16 bases between the two ends. Germline V CDR1 and CDR2: SEHNR, FQNEAQ (reference sequence). This chain's CDR3 is CASSPYRVPAYEQYV. CDR3 DNA sequence: TGTGCCAGCAGCCCCTACAGGGTCCCCGCCTACGAGCAGTACGTC.

The chain joins TRBV3-1 (or the pseudogene TRBV3-2) to TRBJ1-5, with D tentatively TRBD1 (6 bases). The CDR3 runs 15 residues. Germline V CDR1 and CDR2: LGHDT, YNNKEL (reference sequence). V dropped 0 bases and J dropped 4 bases, with 10 bases sitting between them. CDR3 sequence: CASSQEAGTNQPQHF. DNA for the CDR3: TGTGCCAGCAGCCAAGAGGCAGGGACAAATCAGCCCCAGCATTTT.

This clone was recorded once. V and J are TRBV18 and TRBJ2-7; D might be TRBD2 (6 bases). In germline, CDR1 is KGHSH, CDR2 LQKENI. The CDR3 is 13 amino acids. The V end lost 2 bases, the J end lost 4 bases, and 9 bases lay between the germline ends. The CDR3 DNA reads as TGTGCCAGCTCACCAACTAGCACTTACGAGCAGTACGTC. Amino acid sequence: CASSPTSTYEQYV.

This clone appeared once. The V and J genes are TRBV6-4 and TRBJ2-3; D unclear. The germline V gene has CDR1 MRHNA and CDR2 SNTAGT. Trimming removed 11 bases at V and 0 bases at J, with 15 bases between. The CDR3 has 14 amino acids. The chain's CDR3 is CASQVTSSTDTQYF. The CDR3 coding sequence is TGTGCCTCCCAAGTAACGTCAAGCACAGATACGCAGTATTTT.

The chain has TRBV24-1 and TRBJ2-5, with D unresolved. Looked up from germline, CDR1 is KGHDR and CDR2 is SFDVKD. Trimming took 3 bases from V and 3 from J, leaving 22 bases between them. The CDR3 runs to 18 residues. CDR3: CATSDPPRAGSFKETQYF. The CDR3 DNA reads as TGTGCCACCAGTGATCCACCTCGAGCAGGCTCTTTTAAAGAGACCCAGTACTTC.

CDR3 amino acids: CASSPNSNDRGTQPQHF. Written as DNA, the CDR3 is TGTGCCAGCTCACCAAACTCGAATGACAGGGGAACCCAGCCCCAGCATTTT. The V gene is TRBV18, the J gene TRBJ1-5; TRBD1 matches at 8 bases. CDR3 size: 17 residues. With 2 bases clipped from V and 7 bases from J, the junction kept 13 bases outside the gene matches. CDR1 and CDR2 (germline): KGHSH, LQKENI.